This record looks at one T cell receptor beta chain sequence and its context. This entry belongs to a study of blood T cell repertoires in COVID-19. The overall study: T cells, B-cell-depleted T cells, or PBMCs provided the cDNA or gDNA that served as material.

V was pared by 3 bases and J by 0 bases, with 15 bases between. Germline V gene data show CDR1 as LNHDA and CDR2 as SQIVND (reference sequence). The CDR3 is 17 residues long. Two negative PCRs, clearance, or symptom resolution characterized the recovered Cohort 3 donors. Measured with immunoSEQ multiplex PCR; TCRdb has only the in-frame clones, and not every one. Here the sample spans over 120,000 clones, more than 80% being singletons. The genes are TRBV19 and TRBJ2-4, with D possibly TRBD2 on 5 matching bases. This clonotype was obtained from a man between 45 and 60 years old who had recovered from COVID-19. Material: PBMCs or T cells enriched from blood (not recorded which). The CDR3 DNA reads as TGTGCCAGTAGTATCCAAGCCGGAGGTGCAGCCAAAAACATTCAGTACTTC. The encoded protein is CASSIQAGGAAKNIQYF. Based on the CDR3 plus reference TRBV19 and TRBJ2-4, the full variable domain is DGGITQSPKYLFRKEGQNVTLSCEQNLNHDAMYWYRQDPGQGLRLIYYSQIVNDFQKGDIAEGYSVSREKKESFPLTVTSAQKNPTAFYLCASSIQAGGAAKNIQYFGAGTRLSVL.